This TCR beta chain was sequenced in a study of CD8 T cells in Susac syndrome. The CDR3 runs to 14 residues. Trimming shortened V by 4 bases and J by 0 bases, and 12 bases separated the two germline ends. Per germline, CDR1 SQVTM and CDR2 ANQGSEA. CD8+ and CD4+ blood T cells underwent TCR beta sequencing. It was negative isolation that provided the CD8+ and CD4+ T cells, whereas TEMRA cells were enriched by FACS. Reverse transcription of about 0.5 to 1 ug RNA was performed with random hexamers. Amplification of TCR beta CDR3 used immunoSEQ multiplex PCR across 54 Vbeta and 13 Jbeta. From the immunoSEQ multiplex PCR reads, TCRdb called clonotypes with MiXCR, one entry per CDR3 protein. The sample has about 300,000 distinct CDR3 sequences; approximately 81% are singletons.

The chain links TRBV29-1 to TRBJ1-2, with D unclear. The source of this sequence is a human donor with multiple sclerosis. Sequencing was performed on CD8+ T cells from PBMCs. In DNA form, the CDR3 reads TGCAGCGTTGGGTGGGGTGAAGCTAACTATGGCTACACCTTC. Translation: CSVGWGEANYGYTF.